The sequence of this TCR beta chain was determined in a study of CD4 T cells in relation to SARS-CoV-2 and coronaviruses. Study context: ViraFEST: approximately ten-day antigen culture of PBMCs, then TCR beta CDR3 sequencing. The negative reference was HIV-1 Nef peptide pool or peptide-free culture.

CD4+ T cells from unexposed donors were obtained before the COVID-19 pandemic (2011-2018). CD4+ T cells were isolated from the cells after 10 days of culture. Unexposed-donor CD4+ T cells were probed with SARS-CoV-2 S/N and four cold-coronavirus spikes, cells permitting. Sequencing used immunoSEQ multiplex PCR; TCRdb keeps in-frame clones, though not all of them. The repertoire holds nearly 20,000 clones, with 70% to 90% as singletons. The CDR3 spans 13 residues. The ends were cut back, 4 bases at V and 9 bases at J, with 13 bases in the middle. Germline CDR1 and CDR2: SGHTA and FQGTGA. As to this clone: Antigen: not known.

Source material: CD4+ T cells from PBMCs, cultured in vitro. V usage is TRBV7-3 and J usage is TRBJ2-1; the D gene is possibly TRBD1 (6 bases). This sequence was found in a human donor in good health. The CDR3 protein is CASSWGQRSEQFF. The CDR3, as DNA: TGTGCCAGCAGCTGGGGACAACGGAGTGAGCAGTTCTTC.